A single TCR beta chain is shown here with its context. The sample belongs to a study of blood T cell repertoires in COVID-19. Across the study: Italy, Spain and the United States were the sources of the convalescent and acute COVID-19 samples. PBMCs, B-cell-depleted T cells, or T cells were the source of the cDNA or gDNA that made up the material.

Original handling: How many nucleated cells were present was estimated from reference gene primer amplification. Libraries were prepared by immunoSEQ multiplex PCR; TCRdb keeps only in-frame clonotypes and omits some of them. D and trimming come from the DNA, and the V and J calls and clone size come from that table. The sample consists of tens of thousands of clones, just over 90% of them appearing once. Trimming took 3 bases from V and 4 from J; bases not matched to a gene: 5. Germline CDR1 reads SQVTM; CDR2 reads ANQGSEA. This CDR3 has 13 amino acids. The sequence came from a male donor with active COVID-19. Sequencing used peripheral blood. V is TRBV29-1 and J is TRBJ1-1; 7 bases are a match to TRBD1. CDR3 nucleotide sequence: TGCAGCGTTGAGGACAGGTCGGTCACTGAAGCTTTCTTT. This gives the protein CSVEDRSVTEAFF.